This entry lists 21 T cell receptor beta chains sequenced from one sample in a study of CD8 T cells in ankylosing spondylitis. TCRdb re-analysed the 5' RACE reads in MiXCR, keeping a single row per CDR3 protein. This sample has approximately 220,000 distinct CDR3 sequences, with 8% to 11% found just once. Sequencing was done on a sample of blood, either unsorted or a sorted T cell fraction (not recorded which). These receptors were taken from a male donor with ankylosing spondylitis or in good health (not recorded which).

This clonotype was counted only a few times. The chain recombines TRBV2 with TRBJ1-5, with D perhaps TRBD1 (6 bases). Between the trimmed V and J ends, which lost 8 bases and 3 bases, there was a span of 8 bases. Per the germline V gene, CDR1 is SNHLY and CDR2 is FYNNEI. The CDR3 sequence is 12 residues long. CDR3 amino acids: CASGQLNQPQHF. The CDR3, as DNA: TGTGCCAGCGGACAGCTCAATCAGCCCCAGCATTTT.

This chain connects TRBV5-8 to TRBJ2-3; 7 bases fit TRBD1. J lost 2 bases, V lost 0 bases, and 3 bases had no gene match. The CDR3 runs 15 residues. Per germline, CDR1 SGHTS and CDR2 YDEGEE. The CDR3 nucleotides read TGTGCCAGCAGCTTGGGCAGGGGGTACACAGATACGCAGTATTTT. Encoded protein: CASSLGRGYTDTQYF.

This clonotype was counted many times. The CDR3 DNA follows: TGTGCCATCAGTGGGTTCTCTGGGACTAGCGGGTCGGATACGCAGTATTTT. This gives the protein CAISGFSGTSGSDTQYF. V and J are TRBV10-3 and TRBJ2-3, with 12 bases aligning to TRBD2. Germline assignment: CDR1 ENHRY and CDR2 SYGVKD. The CDR3 contains 17 residues. V lost 4 bases, J lost 6 bases, and 11 bases stayed unmatched.

This clonotype was found a few times. The CDR3 here is CASSLGGAGGVTEAFF. In nucleotides, the CDR3 is TGCGCCAGCAGCTTGGGGGGGGCCGGCGGGGTAACTGAAGCTTTCTTT. The chain links TRBV5-1 to TRBJ1-1; D possibly corresponds to TRBD1 (6 bases). Germline V gene lookup returns CDR1 SGHRS and CDR2 YFSETQ. The CDR3 runs to 16 residues. Trimming shortened V by 0 bases and J by 5 bases, and 17 bases separated the two germline ends. Filled out from reference TRBV5-1 and TRBJ1-1, the complete variable domain reads KAGVTQTPRYLIKTRGQQVTLSCSPISGHRSVSWYQQTPGQGLQFLFEYFSETQRNKGNFPGRFSGRQFSNSRSEMNVSTLELGDSALYLCASSLGGAGGVTEAFFGQGTRLTVV.

This clonotype came up many times. The chain has TRBV20-1 and TRBJ2-7, with D possibly being TRBD2 (6 bases). The CDR3 runs 15 residues. Germline CDR1 is DFQATT and CDR2 is SNEGSKA (reference sequence). Trimming took off 1 base at V and 0 bases at J, with 13 bases between the two ends. The CDR3 DNA follows: TGCAGTGCTAGAGGGCCGGGACTTACCTCCTACGAGCAGTACTTC. Translation: CSARGPGLTSYEQYF.

Only a few counts were recorded for this clonotype. J is TRBJ1-5 and V is TRBV2, with D possibly matching TRBD1 (5 bases). V was cut by 5 bases and J by 6 bases, with 14 bases left in between. Germline lookup yields CDR1 SNHLY and CDR2 FYNNEI. The CDR3 covers 14 residues. CDR3 DNA sequence: TGTGCCAGCAGTCAGGGCGAGAAGAGTCAGCCCCAGCATTTT. It codes for CASSQGEKSQPQHF.

At least ten counts were recorded for this clonotype. The rearrangement uses TRBV5-1 and TRBJ2-2, with D tentatively TRBD1 (6 bases). Germline CDR1 reads SGHRS; CDR2 reads YFSETQ. The CDR3 is 13 residues long. V was clipped by 5 bases and J by 3 bases, with 8 bases between them. CDR3 coding DNA: TGCGCCAGCAGTGAGGGGGACACCGGGGAGCTGTTTTTT. This gives the protein CASSEGDTGELFF. Using reference TRBV5-1 and TRBJ2-2 for the parts outside the CDR3, the full variable domain is KAGVTQTPRYLIKTRGQQVTLSCSPISGHRSVSWYQQTPGQGLQFLFEYFSETQRNKGNFPGRFSGRQFSNSRSEMNVSTLELGDSALYLCASSEGDTGELFFGEGSRLTVL.

Ten or more counts support this clonotype. The chain combines TRBV5-1 with TRBJ1-1; the D is unclear. Germline V lookup: CDR1 SGHRS, CDR2 YFSETQ. The CDR3 contains 17 residues. The V gene lost 0 bases and the J gene lost 1 base, with 16 bases spanning the gap. CDR3 protein: CASSLDNPGRSNTEAFF. As DNA, the CDR3 is TGCGCCAGCAGCTTGGATAACCCGGGGAGATCGAACACTGAAGCTTTCTTT.

This clonotype was observed many times. This rearrangement joins TRBV9 to TRBJ2-3; D not resolved. V lost 2 bases, J lost 7 bases, and 11 bases lay in between. In germline, CDR1 is SGDLS, CDR2 YYNGEE. CDR3 length equals 13 residues. This chain's CDR3 is CASSVGYDYTQYF. CDR3 bases: TGTGCCAGCAGCGTGGGGTACGATTATACGCAGTATTTT. Full variable domain (missing parts from reference TRBV9 and TRBJ2-3): DSGVTQTPKHLITATGQRVTLRCSPRSGDLSVYWYQQSLDQGLQFLIQYYNGEERAKGNILERFSAQQFPDLHSELNLSSLELGDSALYFCASSVGYDYTQYFGPGTRLTVL.

The table lists this clonotype with many counts. V is TRBV20-1 and J is TRBJ2-1, with D possibly being TRBD2 (6 bases). The CDR3 loop spans 14 amino acids. Germline V gene sequence: CDR1 DFQATT, CDR2 SNEGSKA (reference sequence). The ends were cut back, 6 bases at V and 1 base at J, with 13 bases in the middle. The CDR3 region is CSARPRGSYNEQFF. CDR3 bases: TGCAGTGCGAGACCGCGGGGATCCTACAATGAGCAGTTCTTC.

The chain has TRBV6-2 or TRBV6-3 and TRBJ2-7; possible D gene TRBD2, 6 bases. V lost 5 bases and J lost 2, with 13 bases in between. The CDR3 is 14 residues long. CDR1 is MNHEY, CDR2 SVGEGT, per germline. Written as DNA, the CDR3 is TGTGCCAGCAGTACCGGGACTTCTCCCTACGAGCAGTACTTC. This translates into CASSTGTSPYEQYF.

This clonotype showed up many times. The chain joins TRBV27 to TRBJ1-2; D gene uncertain. The CDR3 sequence is 14 residues long. Deletions cut 2 bases from V and 4 bases from J, with 11 bases between. The germline V gene encodes CDR1 MNHEY and CDR2 SMNVEV (reference sequence). CDR3 coding DNA: TGTGCCAGCAGTTTAAGGGAGGGAGGCTATGGCTACACCTTC. It yields the protein CASSLREGGYGYTF.

This clonotype showed up many times. The chain uses TRBV27 and TRBJ1-3, with D unresolved. The CDR3 extends over 14 amino acids. The V gene's germline CDR1 is MNHEY and CDR2 SMNVEV (reference sequence). V dropped 10 bases and J dropped 2 bases, with 15 bases sitting between them. Here the CDR3 reads CATSRVPPGNTIYF. Here the CDR3 DNA reads TGTGCCACCTCAAGGGTACCCCCTGGAAACACCATATATTTT.

This clonotype showed up just a few times. The V gene is TRBV25-1, the J gene TRBJ2-1; D is unclear. This CDR3 is 11 amino acids long. Trimming took 3 bases from V and 8 from J, leaving 5 bases between them. Germline V gene lookup returns CDR1 MGHDK and CDR2 SYGVNS. CDR3 loop: CASSDWDEQFF. The CDR3 DNA sequence: TGTGCCAGCAGTGATTGGGATGAGCAGTTCTTC.

This chain uses TRBV7-2 with TRBJ1-2, with D possibly TRBD1 on 5 matching bases. Deletions cut 2 bases from V and 5 bases from J, with 18 bases between. Germline loops: CDR1 SGHTA, CDR2 FQGNSA. This CDR3 region has 16 residues. CDR3 nucleotide sequence: TGTGCCAGCAGCTTAATTATCGGGGGGTTACCTTATGGCTACACCTTC. As protein: CASSLIIGGLPYGYTF.

The chain recombines TRBV3-1 with TRBJ1-2; D gene unclear. Germline CDR1 LGHDT, CDR2 YNNKEL (reference sequence). The CDR3 consists of 15 residues. The ends were cut back, 0 bases at V and 5 bases at J, with 13 bases in the middle. CDR3 DNA: TGTGCCAGCAGCCAAGATGTCGGGCAGGCGTATGGCTACACCTTC. It specifies CASSQDVGQAYGYTF.

This clonotype has a handful of counts. The chain employs TRBV12-3 or TRBV12-4 and TRBJ2-3; a possible D gene is TRBD1 (6 bases). V dropped 6 bases and J dropped 2 bases, with 21 bases sitting between them. The CDR3 consists of 17 residues. This CDR3 reads CASRPPRDTRDTDTQYF. CDR3 nucleotides: TGTGCCAGCAGACCCCCCCGGGACACCCGAGACACAGATACGCAGTATTTT.

In regard to this clonotype: A much larger clonotype is one base distant, so this may be a read error. The V gene is TRBV28, the J gene TRBJ2-3, with no clear D. Germline V gene lookup returns CDR1 MDHEN and CDR2 SYDVKM. Trimming shortened V by 11 bases and J by 4 bases, and 19 bases separated the two germline ends. This CDR3 has 14 residues. The CDR3 loop reads CALPRTSGADTQYF. The CDR3 DNA reads TGTGCCCTTCCACGGACCAGTGGGGCAGATACGCAGTATTTT.

In this sample, this clonotype turned up many times. V gene TRBV5-6 combines with J gene TRBJ2-3; TRBD2 matches 7 bases. Germline trimming cut 4 bases from V and 5 bases from J; bases unmatched to any gene: 13. Per the germline V gene, CDR1 is SGHDT and CDR2 is YYEEEE. The CDR3 contains 16 residues. The CDR3 DNA is TGTGCCAGCAGCCGTTTCACAGCGGGGAATTTAGATACGCAGTATTTT. Its translation is CASSRFTAGNLDTQYF. The full variable domain, completed using reference TRBV5-6 and TRBJ2-3, is DAGVTQSPTHLIKTRGQQVTLRCSPKSGHDTVSWYQQALGQGPQFIFQYYEEEERQRGNFPDRFSGHQFPNYSSELNVNALLLGDSALYLCASSRFTAGNLDTQYFGPGTRLTVL.

The chain uses TRBV20-1 and TRBJ2-1; D remains unclear. CDR3 length equals 13 residues. With 0 bases removed from V and 8 bases from J, the gap between germline ends came to 11 bases. Per germline, CDR1 DFQATT and CDR2 SNEGSKA (reference sequence). The CDR3 protein is CSARDLQGYEQFF. CDR3 DNA sequence: TGCAGTGCTAGAGATCTACAAGGGTATGAGCAGTTCTTC.

This clonotype occurred a few times. Here the CDR3 reads CASLTPNSGNTIYF. CDR3 DNA sequence: TGTGCCAGTTTGACGCCGAACTCTGGAAACACCATATATTTT. This chain links TRBV28 with TRBJ1-3; D uncertain. Between the trimmed V and J ends, which lost 9 bases and 0 bases, there was a span of 12 bases. Germline V gene sequence: CDR1 MDHEN, CDR2 SYDVKM. This CDR3 is built from 14 residues.